A single T cell receptor (beta chain) is shown here with its context. The sample belongs to a study of cytomegalovirus exposure and HLA in healthy donors. The PCR had 60 Vbeta and 13 Jbeta primers. Clones were read by immunoSEQ multiplex PCR, and TCRdb kept only the in-frame ones, dropping some. Of fewer than 150,000 clones in the sample, more than 70% were seen once. The sample consisted of PBMCs. The sequence was collected from a young woman in good health and CMV-seropositive.

CDR3 region: CAWSMGSSYEQYF. In DNA, the CDR3 is TGTGCCTGGAGTATGGGCAGCTCCTACGAGCAGTACTTC. The rearrangement links TRBV30 to TRBJ2-7, with D unresolved. The germline CDR1 and CDR2 sequences are GTSNPN and SVGIG (reference sequence). The ends were cut back, 2 bases at V and 0 bases at J, with 8 bases in the middle. This CDR3 spans 13 amino acids. The full variable domain, with the rest looked up from reference TRBV30 and TRBJ2-7, is SQTIHQWPATLVQPVGSPLSLECTVEGTSNPNLYWYRQAAGRGLQLLFYSVGIGQISSEVPQNLSASRPQDRQFILSSKKLLLSDSGFYLCAWSMGSSYEQYFGPGTRLTVT.